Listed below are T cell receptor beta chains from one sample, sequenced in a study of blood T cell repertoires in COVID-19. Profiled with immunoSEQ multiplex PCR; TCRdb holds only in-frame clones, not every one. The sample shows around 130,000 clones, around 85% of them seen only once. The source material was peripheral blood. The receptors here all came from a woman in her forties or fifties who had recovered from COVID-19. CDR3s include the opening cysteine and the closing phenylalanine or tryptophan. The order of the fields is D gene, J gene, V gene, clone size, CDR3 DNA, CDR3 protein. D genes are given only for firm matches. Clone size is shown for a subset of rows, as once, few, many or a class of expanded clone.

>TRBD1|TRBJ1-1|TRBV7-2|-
TGTGCCAGCAGCTCGGGGGACAGATACACTGAAGCTTTCTTT
CASSSGDRYTEAFF
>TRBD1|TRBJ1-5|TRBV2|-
TGTGCCAGCAGTGAAGGGTCGGCAGGGGGTTATCAGCCCCAGCATTTT
CASSEGSAGGYQPQHF
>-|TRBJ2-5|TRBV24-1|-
TGTGCCACCAGTGGCCCGGGAAGCTGGGAGACCCAGTACTTC
CATSGPGSWETQYF
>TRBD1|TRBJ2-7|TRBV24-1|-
TGTGCCACCAGTGACCCGGGACAGGGCTACGAGCAGTACTTC
CATSDPGQGYEQYF
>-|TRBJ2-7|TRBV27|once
TGTGCCAGCAGTTTTGTAGCAGGGGCAGGGTACGAGCAGTACTTC
CASSFVAGAGYEQYF
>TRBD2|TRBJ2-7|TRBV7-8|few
TGTGCCAGCTCCACTAGCGGCATGGGCCCCTACGAGCAGTACTTC
CASSTSGMGPYEQYF
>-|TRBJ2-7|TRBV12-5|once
TGTGCTAGTGGTTTGAACGGACAACTCTACGAGCAGTACTTC
CASGLNGQLYEQYF
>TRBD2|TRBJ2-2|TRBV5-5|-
TGTGCCAGCAGCTTGCCGGGACTAGCGGGAGCCGGGGAGCTGTTTTTT
CASSLPGLAGAGELFF
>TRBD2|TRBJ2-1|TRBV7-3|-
TGTGCCAGCAGCTTAGTACTAGCGGGGCTCAATGAGCAGTTCTTC
CASSLVLAGLNEQFF
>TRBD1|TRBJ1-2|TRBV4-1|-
TGCGCCAGCAGCCAAGGGGGCACGGCACAGGGGTTTCATGGCTACACCTTC
CASSQGGTAQGFHGYTF
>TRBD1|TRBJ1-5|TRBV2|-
TGTGCCAGCAGTGAGGAGGGACAGGGCTGGCAGCCCCAGCATTTT
CASSEEGQGWQPQHF
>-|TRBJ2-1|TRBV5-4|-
TGTGCCAGCAGCCTCGGACAGTACTCCTACAATGAGCAGTTCTTC
CASSLGQYSYNEQFF
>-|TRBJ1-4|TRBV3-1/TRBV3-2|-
TGTGCCAGCAGCCAAGATCGGACAGCTAATGAAAAACTGTTTTTT
CASSQDRTANEKLFF
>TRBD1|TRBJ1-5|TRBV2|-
TGTGCCAGCAGTGAAAGGGACAGGGCTCAGCCCCAGCATTTT
CASSERDRAQPQHF
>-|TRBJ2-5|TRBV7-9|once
TGTGCCAGCAGCTTAGGAGAGATGGAGACCCAGTACTTC
CASSLGEMETQYF
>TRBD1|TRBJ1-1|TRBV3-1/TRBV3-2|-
TGTGCCAGCAGCCAAGTCAGGGGGACTGAAGCTTTCTTT
CASSQVRGTEAFF
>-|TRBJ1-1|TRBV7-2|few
TGTGCCAGCAGCTTAGTGCAGGGGACTGAAGCTTTCTTT
CASSLVQGTEAFF
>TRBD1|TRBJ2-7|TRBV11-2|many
TGTGCCAGCAGCTTGAACAGGGGCTACGAGCAGTACTTC
CASSLNRGYEQYF
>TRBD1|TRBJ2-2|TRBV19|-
TGTGCCAGTAGTATGGAGCAGGGGGCTACCGGGGAGCTGTTTTTT
CASSMEQGATGELFF
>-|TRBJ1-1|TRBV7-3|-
TGTGCCAGCAGCTTATACAGGGACACTGAAGCTTTCTTT
CASSLYRDTEAFF
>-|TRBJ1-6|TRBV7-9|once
TGTGCCAGCAGCGCCGGCAGGACTTATAATTCACCCCTCCACTTT
CASSAGRTYNSPLHF
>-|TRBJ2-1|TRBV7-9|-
TGTGCCAGCAGCTCCCCCCCGGGTAGCTCCTACAATGAGCAGTTCTTC
CASSSPPGSSYNEQFF
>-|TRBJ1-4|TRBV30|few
TGTGCCTGGAGTGTATGGAGGCGGAAGGACGAAAAACTGTTTTTT
CAWSVWRRKDEKLFF
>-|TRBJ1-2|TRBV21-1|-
TGTGCCAGCAGCTGCTTGTCGACAATAGCTAACTATGGCTACACCTTC
CASSCLSTIANYGYTF
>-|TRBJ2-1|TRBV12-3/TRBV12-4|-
TGTGCCAGCGGGCTCGATCCTAACAATGAGCAGTTCTTC
CASGLDPNNEQFF
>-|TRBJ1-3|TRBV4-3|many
TGCGCCAGCAGCCAAGATCCGGGGTTTGGAAACACCATATATTTT
CASSQDPGFGNTIYF
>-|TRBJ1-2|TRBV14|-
TGTGCCAGCCAACGATCGGGCGGGGTCTATGGCTACACCTTC
CASQRSGGVYGYTF
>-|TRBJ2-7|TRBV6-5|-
TGTGCCAGCAGAAGACAGGCGGATAGTTACGAGCAGTACTTC
CASRRQADSYEQYF
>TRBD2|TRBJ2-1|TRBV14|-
TGTGCCAGCAGCCACTGGACTAGCGGGAGTTTAGGTAATGAGCAGTTCTTC
CASSHWTSGSLGNEQFF
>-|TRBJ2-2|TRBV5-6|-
TGTGCCAGCAGCTCTGCTAGCACCACCGGGGAGCTGTTTTTT
CASSSASTTGELFF
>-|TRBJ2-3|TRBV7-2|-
TGTGCCAGCACGGAGGTCACAGATACGCAGTATTTT
CASTEVTDTQYF
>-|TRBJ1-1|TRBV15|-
TGTGCCACCAGCAGAGCTTGGCTGGCTGCTGAAGCTTTCTTT
CATSRAWLAAEAFF
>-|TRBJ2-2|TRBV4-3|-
TGCGCCAGCAGCCAAGATGTAACAGGGAACACCGGGGAGCTGTTTTTT
CASSQDVTGNTGELFF
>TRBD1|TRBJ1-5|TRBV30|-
TGTGCCTGGAGTGGCGGACAGGGCGGCCAGCCCCAGCATTTT
CAWSGGQGGQPQHF
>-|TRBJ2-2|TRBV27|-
TGTGCCAGCAGTTCCCTTCGCGGCACCGGGGAGCTGTTTTTT
CASSSLRGTGELFF
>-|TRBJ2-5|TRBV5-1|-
TGCGCCAGCAGCTTGGGTGTTTCGGGGTTAGTCGAGACCCAGTACTTC
CASSLGVSGLVETQYF
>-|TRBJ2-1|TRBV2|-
TGTGCCAGCAGTGAAATAGGAGACAATGAGCAGTTCTTC
CASSEIGDNEQFF
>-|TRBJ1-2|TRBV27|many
TGTGCCAGCGCAAACCCAGGGTATGGCTACACCTTC
CASANPGYGYTF
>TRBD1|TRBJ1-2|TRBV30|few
TGTGCCGCACGGAGGGGACAGGGGGCGGGATACTATGGCTACACCTTC
CAARRGQGAGYYGYTF
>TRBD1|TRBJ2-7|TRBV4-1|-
TGCGCCAGCAGCCCGGGACAGGGGAAAAGGGTCTACGAGCAGTACTTC
CASSPGQGKRVYEQYF
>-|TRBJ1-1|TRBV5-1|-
TGCGCCAGCAGCTTGGGGACAAACACTGAAGCTTTCTTT
CASSLGTNTEAFF
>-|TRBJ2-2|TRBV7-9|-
TGTGCCCCCTCTGGGTCAGGGTCCACCGGGGAGCTGTTTTTT
CAPSGSGSTGELFF
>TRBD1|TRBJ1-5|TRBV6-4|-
TGTGCCAGCAGTGACTCCCGGGACAGCTATAGCAATCAGCCCCAGCATTTT
CASSDSRDSYSNQPQHF
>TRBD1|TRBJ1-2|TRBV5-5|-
TGTGCCAGCAGCGGGGGACAGGAAAGATATGGCTACACCTTC
CASSGGQERYGYTF
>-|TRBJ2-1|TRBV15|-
TGTGCCACCAGCACCTTGGGGCGGTTTAGGGATGAGCAGTTCTTC
CATSTLGRFRDEQFF
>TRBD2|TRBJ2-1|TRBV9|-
TGTGCCAGCAGCCCGGGGACTAGCGGGTACAATGAGCAGTTCTTC
CASSPGTSGYNEQFF
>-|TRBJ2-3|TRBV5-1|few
TGCGCCAGCAGCTTGGGGACGGGGAGAATCACAGATACGCAGTATTTT
CASSLGTGRITDTQYF
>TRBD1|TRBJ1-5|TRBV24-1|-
TGTGCCACCAGTGCCCCGGGACAGACTAATCAGCCCCAGCATTTT
CATSAPGQTNQPQHF
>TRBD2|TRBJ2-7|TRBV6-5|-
TGTGCCAGCAGACCCGCGGGAGCGGGCTACGAGCAGTACTTC
CASRPAGAGYEQYF
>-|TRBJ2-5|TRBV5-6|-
TGTGCCAGCAGCTTCCAAACCAACCGACAGGGAGGAAGGGAGACCCAGTACTTC
CASSFQTNRQGGRETQYF